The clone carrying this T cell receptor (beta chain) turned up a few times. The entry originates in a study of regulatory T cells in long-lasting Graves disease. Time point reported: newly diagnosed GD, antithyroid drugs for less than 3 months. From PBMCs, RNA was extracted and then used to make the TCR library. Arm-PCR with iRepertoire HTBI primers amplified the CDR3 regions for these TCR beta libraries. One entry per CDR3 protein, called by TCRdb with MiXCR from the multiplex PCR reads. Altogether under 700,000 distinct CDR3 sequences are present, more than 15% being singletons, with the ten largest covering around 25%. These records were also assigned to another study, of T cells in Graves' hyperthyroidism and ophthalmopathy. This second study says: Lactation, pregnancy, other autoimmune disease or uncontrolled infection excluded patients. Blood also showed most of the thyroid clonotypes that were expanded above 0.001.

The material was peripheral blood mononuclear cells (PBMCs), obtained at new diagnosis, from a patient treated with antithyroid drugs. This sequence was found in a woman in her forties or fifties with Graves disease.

CDR3 sequence: CASRTDRGIYGYTF. DNA of the CDR3: TGTGCCAGCAGAACAGACAGGGGGATCTATGGCTACACCTTC. The J gene is TRBJ1-2, the V gene TRBV27; 9 bases fit TRBD1. V shed 6 bases and J 4 bases; nucleotides not matched to a gene: 6. Germline CDR1 MNHEY, CDR2 SMNVEV (reference sequence). The CDR3 length is 14 residues.